The T cell receptor (beta chain) under discussion was sequenced for a study of cytotoxic CD8 clonotypes in ibrutinib-treated CLL (dated by TCRdb to the early 2020s). Broadly, across the study: In this cohort, more than 14 patients were treatment-naive and about a dozen were relapsed/refractory, while about 18 had unmutated IGHV. Partial responses were observed in about 24 patients and complete responses in 2; after a median follow-up of 68 months, remission was maintained in roughly 15 patients and progression was observed in approximately 12. The response samples were drawn at a median of roughly eleven months into treatment, with a range of about 6 to 36 months. On average, each sample yielded 270,000 or so productive templates and 80,000 to 95,000 productive rearrangements. Of the 90 or so participants in the trial, about 25 had longitudinal samples available. Cryopreserved peripheral blood mononuclear cells were collected before treatment, at response, and at either disease progression or sustained remission. All remission and progressive disease samples were collected while patients were still receiving ibrutinib.

This clone was detected only a few times. Its cognate antigen has yet to be identified. Per-nucleotide qualities are absent, and no much larger clonotype sits a single base away. From the cysteine up to the phenylalanine, the CDR3 has a length of 15 residues. Kept here is only the CDR3 DNA, which spans 45 bases and is read in frame from base 1. Via the germline V gene, CDR1 is SNHLY and CDR2 FYNNEI. Deletion took 6 bases off V and 3 bases off J, with a span of 14 bases between the germline ends. Here is what the overall study found, with its caveats: Public clonotypes were rare and either contracted or stayed stable during treatment, and the rise in clonality at ibrutinib response reflected the expansion of private clonotypes. An increase in clonality was observed at ibrutinib response, with clonality remaining stable during sustained remission and falling back toward baseline at progression. Baseline clonality exceeded that of age-matched healthy donors and correlated strongly with circulating CD8+ T-cell counts. Sampling times were not matched between sustained-remission and progressing patients, and lymph node repertoires were not studied.

The label giving this sample's time point can be read as: approximately 25 months on ibrutinib. For TCR beta library preparation, roughly 2 micrograms of genomic DNA were extracted from the cryopreserved PBMCs. Longitudinal blood samples from CLL patients receiving ibrutinib monotherapy were subjected to high-throughput TCR beta sequencing. Patients were enrolled in a phase 2 open-label single-center ibrutinib monotherapy trial. The goal of deep resolution MiSeq sequencing was a depth between 1 in 1 million and 1 in 200,000 T cells, and coverage averaged 10x per clonotype. The immunoSEQ hsTCRB Kit was used to generate TCR beta libraries. Per the original workflow: Data were analyzed with ImmunoSEQ Data Assistant and ImmunoSEQ Analyzer, with V, D and J genes assigned per IMGT definitions. Clonality, which ranges from 0 to 1, was calculated by subtracting the normalized Shannon entropy of productive rearrangement frequencies from one. Only overrepresented clonotypes making up at least 0.05% of the repertoire of each patient were included in the public clonotype analysis. Repertoires from 10 to 15 age-matched healthy donors in immuneACCESS were used as clonality controls. TCRdb re-hosts the immuneACCESS table, in-frame sequences only. Its copies lack some clones; in the studies checked, an unresolved V gene accounts for under half of them, and the cause for the rest is not known. The V and J calls and clone size come from that table; D and trimming were worked out from the DNA. Here the sample has 150,000 or so clones; more than 75% occur a single time. Around 5% of the sample rests with the top ten.

The sequence came from a human donor with chronic lymphocytic leukemia. The V and J genes are TRBV2 and TRBJ1-4, with the D gene too uncertain to name. This material consisted of PBMCs, taken after 24 months of ibrutinib treatment. The sequence in DNA is TGTGCCAGCAGGGTGGGTCTCTCCCCTAATGAAAAACTGTTTTTT. Protein translation: CASRVGLSPNEKLFF.